These 2 T cell receptor beta chains were all obtained from the same sample, sequenced in a study of regulatory T cells in long-lasting Graves disease. The authors built TCR beta libraries using iRepertoire HTBI primers and Arm-PCR of CDR3 regions. Via MiXCR, TCRdb re-called the multiplex PCR reads, giving one row per CDR3 protein. The table has 400,000 to 500,000 distinct CDR3 sequences, around 17% seen once. Stated time point: newly diagnosed GD, antithyroid drugs for less than 3 months. The TCR library was made from RNA that had been extracted from PBMCs in TRIzol. These data were also filed under a second study, of T cells in Graves' hyperthyroidism and ophthalmopathy.

The input for sequencing was peripheral blood mononuclear cells (PBMCs), taken at new diagnosis, from a patient treated with antithyroid drugs. Receptors were obtained from a woman between 18 and 30 years old with Graves disease.

This clonotype was seen repeatedly, ten times or more. The rearrangement links TRBV4-1 to TRBJ2-3, with D perhaps matching TRBD2 (6 bases). V shed 2 bases and J shed 5 bases, with 20 bases lying between them. Looked up from germline, CDR1 is MGHRA and CDR2 is YSYEKL. The CDR3 contains 17 residues. For the CDR3, the DNA is TGCGCCAGCAGCCAACCGCCGGGCGGGATGTGGGGAGATACGCAGTATTTT. It encodes CASSQPPGGMWGDTQYF.

The V gene is TRBV6-5, the J gene TRBJ2-7, with TRBD2 as a possible D gene (7 bases). Germline lookup yields CDR1 MNHEY and CDR2 SVGAGI. The V end lost 4 bases, the J end lost 0 bases, and 22 bases lay between the germline ends. This CDR3 region has 18 residues. The CDR3 coding sequence is TGTGCCAGCAGTTTGAGGGGGGGAAGGGGGACCCGCTCCTACGAGCAGTACTTC. Protein product: CASSLRGGRGTRSYEQYF.